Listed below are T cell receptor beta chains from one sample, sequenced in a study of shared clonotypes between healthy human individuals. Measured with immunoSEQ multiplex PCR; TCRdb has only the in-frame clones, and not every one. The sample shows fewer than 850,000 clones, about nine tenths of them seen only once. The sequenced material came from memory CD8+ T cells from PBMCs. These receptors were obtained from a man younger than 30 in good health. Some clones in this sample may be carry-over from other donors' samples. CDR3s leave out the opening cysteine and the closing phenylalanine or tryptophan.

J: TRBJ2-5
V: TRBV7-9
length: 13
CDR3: ASSTRQGAAETQY

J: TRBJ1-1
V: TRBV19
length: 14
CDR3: ASSIGTGGGHTEAF

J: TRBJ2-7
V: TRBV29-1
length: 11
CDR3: SVVTGESYEQY

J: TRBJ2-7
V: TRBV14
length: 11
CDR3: ASSYDRGYEQY

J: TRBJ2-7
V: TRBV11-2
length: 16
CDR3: ASSLDGTRTSTPYEQY

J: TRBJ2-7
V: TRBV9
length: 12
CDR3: ASSVGGSSYEQY

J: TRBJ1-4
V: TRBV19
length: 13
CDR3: ASSDNRGPDEKLF

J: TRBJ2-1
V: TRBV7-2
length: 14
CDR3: ASSLDLQVPYNEQF

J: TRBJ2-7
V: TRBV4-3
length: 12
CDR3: ASSPGTGGYEQY

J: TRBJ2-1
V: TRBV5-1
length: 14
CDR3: ASSRPQGRGLNEQF

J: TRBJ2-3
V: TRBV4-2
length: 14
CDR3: ASSQMIAGEGDTQY

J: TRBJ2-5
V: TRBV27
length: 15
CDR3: ASSFEARLGGRETQY

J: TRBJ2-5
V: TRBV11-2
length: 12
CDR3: ASSNWTEQETQY

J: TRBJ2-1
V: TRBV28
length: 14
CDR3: ASSFSGRDTYNEQF

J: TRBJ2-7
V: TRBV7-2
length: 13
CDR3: ASSPTGGDPYEQY

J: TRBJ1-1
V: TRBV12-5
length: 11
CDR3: ASGLDLNTEAF

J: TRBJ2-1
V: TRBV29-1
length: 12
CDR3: SVDKGGSYNEQF

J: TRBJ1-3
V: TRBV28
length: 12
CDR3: ASSLGGNGNTIY

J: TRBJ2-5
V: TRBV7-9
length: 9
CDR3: ASSRTGAQY

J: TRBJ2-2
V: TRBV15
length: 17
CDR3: ATSRDRVWQGLNTGELF

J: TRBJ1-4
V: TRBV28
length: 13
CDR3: ASSWVGGAEEKLF

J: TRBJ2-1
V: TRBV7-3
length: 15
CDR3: ASSLNAGPFGYNEQF

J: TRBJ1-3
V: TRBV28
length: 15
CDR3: ASSFLLRGGSGNTIY

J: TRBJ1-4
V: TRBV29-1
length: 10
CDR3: SAHFPREKLF

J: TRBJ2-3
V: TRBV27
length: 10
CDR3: ASARGTDTQY

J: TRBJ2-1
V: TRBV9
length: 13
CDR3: ASSSSGRSIHEQF

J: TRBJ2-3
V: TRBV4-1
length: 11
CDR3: ASSQVGGDTQY

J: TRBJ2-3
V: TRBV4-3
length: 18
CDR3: ASGSHGAGLAGDFSDTQY

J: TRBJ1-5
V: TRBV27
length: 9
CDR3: ASSLWQPQH

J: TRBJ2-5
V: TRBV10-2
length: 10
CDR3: ASRFPGGWKY

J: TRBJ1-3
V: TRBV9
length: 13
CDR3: ASSPRAAGLITIY

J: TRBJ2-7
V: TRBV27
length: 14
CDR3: ASSFSLGPHPYEQY

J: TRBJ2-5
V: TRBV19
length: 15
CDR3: ASSPGTTGPVGETQY

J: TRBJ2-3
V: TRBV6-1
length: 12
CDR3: ASSEDLGSVTQY

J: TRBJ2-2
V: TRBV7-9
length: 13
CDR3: ASSPGGASTGELF

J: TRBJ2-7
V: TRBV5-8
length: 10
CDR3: ASSPPDDEQY

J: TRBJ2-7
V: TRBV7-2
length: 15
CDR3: ASSLRGHRFYSYEQY

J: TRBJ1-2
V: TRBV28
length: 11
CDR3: ASSLTGPYGYT

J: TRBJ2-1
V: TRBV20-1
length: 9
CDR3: SAAFYNEQF

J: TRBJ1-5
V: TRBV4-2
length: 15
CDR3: ASSQEVPGYSNQPQH

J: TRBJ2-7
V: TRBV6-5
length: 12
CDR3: ASAGGGWSYEQY

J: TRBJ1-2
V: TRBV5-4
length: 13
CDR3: ASSLEGAAYYGYT

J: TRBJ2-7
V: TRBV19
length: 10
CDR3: ASSVDSYEQY